These 24 T cell receptor beta chains originate from one sample sequenced in a study of T cell responses to AZD1222 COVID-19 vaccine. TCRdb's table, derived via immunoSEQ multiplex PCR, lists solely in-frame clones and lacks some. The sample contains roughly 15,000 clones, 80% of which appear only once. The sequencing used peripheral blood, collected 28 days after the second AZD1222 dose. Receptor source: an adult who received the AZD1222 COVID-19 vaccine.

The chain employs TRBV29-1 and TRBJ2-5; 7 nucleotides agree with TRBD1. Germline trimming cut 3 bases from V and 2 bases from J; bases unmatched to any gene: 12. The germline V gene has CDR1 SQVTM and CDR2 ANQGSEA. The length of the CDR3 is 16 residues. The CDR3 here is CSVDLPTDREQETQYF. The CDR3 DNA reads TGCAGCGTTGACCTACCCACTGACAGGGAGCAAGAGACCCAGTACTTC. Looking up the rest from reference TRBV29-1 and TRBJ2-5 gives the full variable domain: SAVISQKPSRDICQRGTSLTIQCQVDSQVTMMFWYRQQPGQSLTLIATANQGSEATYESGFVIDKFPISRPNLTFSTLTVSNMSPEDSSIYLCSVDLPTDREQETQYFGPGTRLLVL.

This clone is categorized as medium-sized (0.01 to 0.1%). This rearrangement joins TRBV6-2 or TRBV6-3 to TRBJ1-5; no clear D. Germline V lookup: CDR1 MNHEY, CDR2 SVGEGT. The V end lost 2 bases, the J end lost 0 bases, and 2 bases lay between the germline ends. The CDR3 length is 13 residues. DNA of the CDR3: TGTGCCAGCAGTTACGGTAGCAATCAGCCCCAGCATTTT. Its protein product is CASSYGSNQPQHF.

The V gene is TRBV28, the J gene TRBJ2-2; TRBD2 matches 13 bases. The germline gives CDR1 MDHEN, CDR2 SYDVKM. The CDR3 is 17 residues long. The ends lost 5 bases at V and 6 bases at J; junction bases unmatched: 9. The CDR3 here is CASSTPLAGGPSGELFF. Written as DNA, the CDR3 is TGTGCCAGCAGTACGCCACTAGCGGGGGGGCCGTCCGGGGAGCTGTTTTTT. The full variable domain, its missing parts supplied by reference TRBV28 and TRBJ2-2, is DVKVTQSSRYLVKRTGEKVFLECVQDMDHENMFWYRQDPGLGLRLIYFSYDVKMKEKGDIPEGYSVSREKKERFSLILESASTNQTSMYLCASSTPLAGGPSGELFFGEGSRLTVL.

This clone was recorded only once. V and J are TRBV3-1 (or the pseudogene TRBV3-2) and TRBJ1-2; no definite D call. Per germline, CDR1 LGHDT and CDR2 YNNKEL (reference sequence). V gave up 0 bases and J gave up 6 bases, with 14 bases separating them. There are 15 residues in the CDR3. In DNA, the CDR3 is TGTGCCAGCAGCCAAGATCAAACAGTGAGGAATGGCTACACCTTC. Its protein is CASSQDQTVRNGYTF.

The V call is TRBV7-9, the J call TRBJ1-2; D is ambiguous. CDR3 length equals 14 residues. CDR1 and CDR2 from the germline V gene are SEHNR and FQNEAQ (reference sequence). Trimming took off 7 bases at V and 3 bases at J, with 15 bases between the two ends. The CDR3 loop is CASTTGWEDYGYTF. In DNA, the CDR3 is TGTGCCAGCACCACTGGGTGGGAAGACTATGGCTACACCTTC.

The V and J genes are TRBV18 and TRBJ2-3; D not resolved. Trimming shortened V by 5 bases and J by 4 bases, and 16 bases separated the two germline ends. Germline CDR1 is KGHSH and CDR2 is LQKENI. CDR3 length: 15 residues. CDR3 sequence reads: CASSGSPSTSDTQYF. CDR3 bases: TGTGCCAGCTCAGGCTCACCCTCCACCTCAGATACGCAGTATTTT.

The V call is TRBV12-3 or TRBV12-4, the J call TRBJ1-5, with 7 bases matching TRBD1. CDR3 length: 12 amino acids. The CDR3 DNA reads as TGTGGCAGACAGGGCCCTAATCAGCCCCAGCATTTT. This translates into CGRQGPNQPQHF.

The J gene is TRBJ1-6, the V gene TRBV6-5; the D is unclear. The V end was cut by 8 bases, the J end by 9 bases, with 20 bases between. In germline, CDR1 is MNHEY, CDR2 SVGAGI. The CDR3 covers 15 residues. DNA of the CDR3: TGTGCCAGCCGGGAGATGGGCGCATGGACTTCACCCCTCCACTTT. The encoded protein is CASREMGAWTSPLHF.

The genes are TRBV3-1 (or the pseudogene TRBV3-2) and TRBJ2-2; D is possibly TRBD1 or TRBD2 (5 bases each). V lost 7 bases to trimming and J lost 2 bases, with 11 bases between them. The CDR3 contains 14 residues. CDR1 and CDR2 (germline): LGHDT, YNNKEL (reference sequence). CDR3 residues: CASIPGPNTGELFF. CDR3 sequence (DNA): TGTGCCAGCATTCCGGGACCTAACACCGGGGAGCTGTTTTTT.

V and J are TRBV12-2 and TRBJ1-2; no DNA check was done on the table's D call, TRBD1. TRBV12-2 is annotated as a pseudogene. The CDR3 covers 14 residues. CDR3 loop: CASRPPDKNYGYTF. The CDR3 coding sequence is TGTGCAAGTCGCCCTCCCGACAAGAACTATGGCTACACCTTC.

The chain has TRBV12-3 or TRBV12-4 and TRBJ1-2; 7 bases map to TRBD1. This CDR3 region has 13 residues. V gave up 4 bases and J gave up 3 bases; unmatched junction bases: 2. CDR3 sequence: CASSWDSDYGYTF. Here the CDR3 DNA reads TGTGCCAGCAGTTGGGACAGCGACTATGGCTACACCTTC.

The chain combines TRBV7-2 with TRBJ1-1; tentative D call: TRBD1 (5 bases). Between the trimmed V and J ends, which lost 5 bases and 3 bases, there was a span of 16 bases. The germline CDR1 and CDR2 sequences are SGHTA and FQGNSA. The CDR3 sequence is 15 residues long. DNA for the CDR3: TGTGCCAGCAGCCCTAAAGCGGGGCTTCACACTGAAGCTTTCTTT. As protein: CASSPKAGLHTEAFF.

The chain links TRBV6-5 to TRBJ2-6, with D possibly being TRBD1 (6 bases). The CDR3 has 15 amino acids. The V gene lost 0 bases and the J gene lost 6 bases, with 9 bases spanning the gap. Germline V gene lookup returns CDR1 MNHEY and CDR2 SVGAGI. CDR3 in amino acids: CASSYSGDKANVLTF. The CDR3 coding sequence is TGTGCCAGCAGTTACTCTGGGGACAAGGCCAACGTCCTGACTTTC.

The chain is built from TRBV28 and TRBJ2-7; possibly TRBD1 for D (6 bases). Germline V gives CDR1 MDHEN, CDR2 SYDVKM. V was pared by 4 bases and J by 6 bases, with 13 bases between. CDR3 length equals 13 residues. The chain's CDR3 is CASSSQGTGEQYF. In nucleotides, the CDR3 is TGTGCCAGCAGTTCCCAGGGGACCGGCGAGCAGTACTTC.

The J gene is TRBJ2-7, the V gene TRBV7-8; D unresolved. Between the trimmed V and J ends, which lost 1 base and 0 bases, there was a span of 7 bases. This CDR3 is built from 14 residues. Germline lookup yields CDR1 SGHVS and CDR2 FQNEAQ. The CDR3 DNA reads as TGTGCCAGCAGCTTAGTTTCCGGCTCCTACGAGCAGTACTTC. Its translation is CASSLVSGSYEQYF.

V gene TRBV5-1 combines with J gene TRBJ2-1; D not certain. The CDR3 consists of 12 residues. Germline-derived CDR1 and CDR2 are SGHRS and YFSETQ. Trimming took off 3 bases at V and 6 bases at J, with 7 bases between the two ends. CDR3 amino acids: CASSYNSNEQFF. The CDR3 region has the DNA TGCGCCAGCAGCTACAATTCCAATGAGCAGTTCTTC.

The CDR3 loop reads CASSLVGGNTGELFF. CDR3 coding DNA: TGTGCCAGCAGCTTAGTCGGGGGGAACACCGGGGAGCTGTTTTTT. The rearrangement joins TRBV7-2 to TRBJ2-2; D possibly corresponds to TRBD2 (6 bases). The CDR3 length is 15 residues. The germline V and J ends were trimmed by 1 base and 1 base, with 7 bases remaining between them. Looked up from germline, CDR1 is SGHTA and CDR2 is FQGNSA.

V and J are TRBV6-4 and TRBJ1-2; D call uncertain. Germline CDR1 MRHNA, CDR2 SNTAGT. V lost 3 bases, J lost 2 bases, and 10 bases lay in between. The CDR3 has 14 residues. This chain's CDR3 is CASSDRPGNYGYTF. The DNA for the CDR3 is TGTGCCAGCAGTGATAGGCCAGGCAACTATGGCTACACCTTC.

The V and J genes are TRBV30 and TRBJ1-1; D is unresolved. The V gene lost 5 bases and the J gene lost 3 bases, with 10 bases spanning the gap. The CDR3 has 12 amino acids. Germline V gene lookup returns CDR1 GTSNPN and CDR2 SVGIG (reference sequence). The CDR3 sequence: CAWSRGDTEAFF. CDR3 bases: TGTGCCTGGTCTCGGGGAGACACTGAAGCTTTCTTT.

V and J are TRBV6-5 and TRBJ2-1; the D is unclear. Trimming removed 7 bases from V and 0 bases from J, with 4 bases in between. Germline V gene sequence: CDR1 MNHEY, CDR2 SVGAGI. This CDR3 is 12 amino acids long. This CDR3 reads CASKGSYNEQFF. Here the CDR3 DNA reads TGTGCCAGCAAGGGCTCCTACAATGAGCAGTTCTTC.

The rearrangement uses TRBV3-1 (or the pseudogene TRBV3-2) and TRBJ1-5; perhaps TRBD1 as D (5 bases). The CDR3 is 15 amino acids. V lost 3 bases to trimming and J lost 6 bases, with 15 bases between them. Germline V gene data show CDR1 as LGHDT and CDR2 as YNNKEL (reference sequence). CDR3 sequence reads: CASSQGKAGGQPQHF. The CDR3 DNA sequence: TGTGCCAGCAGCCAGGGGAAGGCTGGGGGTCAGCCCCAGCATTTT.

V is TRBV9 and J is TRBJ2-2; D is possibly TRBD1 or TRBD2 (7 bases each). The CDR3 covers 17 residues. The V gene lost 4 bases and the J gene lost 3 bases, with 19 bases spanning the gap. Germline V gives CDR1 SGDLS, CDR2 YYNGEE. This CDR3 is CASSPPGGDRDTGELFF. CDR3 in DNA: TGTGCCAGCAGCCCTCCAGGGGGGGATCGGGACACCGGGGAGCTGTTTTTT.

The rearrangement joins TRBV7-9 to TRBJ2-2; D call uncertain. CDR1 and CDR2 from the germline V gene are SEHNR and FQNEAQ (reference sequence). CDR3 length equals 14 residues. The V gene lost 5 bases and the J gene lost 6 bases, with 13 bases spanning the gap. The CDR3 spells CASSLVTGAGELFF. DNA of the CDR3: TGTGCCAGCAGCCTCGTTACCGGAGCCGGGGAGCTGTTTTTT.

Only one count was recorded for this clone. This sequence joins TRBV27 and TRBJ2-7, with 7 bases that match TRBD1. The CDR3 consists of 13 residues. From germline, CDR1 is MNHEY and CDR2 SMNVEV (reference sequence). Trimming removed 6 bases from V and 7 bases from J; junction bases left unmatched: 9. DNA of the CDR3: TGTGCCAGCAGCCGGACAGGTTCAGGGGAGCAGTACTTC. Protein product: CASSRTGSGEQYF.